The present TCR beta chain was sequenced within a study of response to subunit inactivated influenza vaccine. Study conclusions and caveats: Authors suggested that a seasonal influenza vaccination recruits few new T cells each time.

The V gene's germline CDR1 is DFQATT and CDR2 SNEGSKA (reference sequence). The CDR3 spans 14 residues. Trimming at V came to 7 bases and at J to 1 base, leaving 8 bases not matched to a gene. TCRdb ran MiXCR on the RT-PCR reads and lists one entry per CDR3 protein. This table holds more than 550,000 distinct CDR3 sequences, over 9.5% found once. Remarks on this clonotype: Its specificity is not known. Since a much larger clone is just one base distant, this may be a read error.

Sequencing used PBMCs from blood, obtained on the day of vaccination. This TCR was sampled from a man in his forties or fifties who received an inactivated influenza vaccine. The chain links TRBV20-1 to TRBJ1-1; the match to TRBD1 covers 8 bases. This CDR3 is CSVPRGQGNTEAFF. For the CDR3, the DNA is TGCAGTGTTCCCCGAGGACAGGGGAACACTGAAGCTTTCTTT.